This TCR beta chain was obtained from a study of blood T cell repertoires in COVID-19. In the study overall: The origin of the acute and convalescent COVID-19 samples was the United States, Italy and Spain. The cDNA or gDNA used as material had been derived from T cells, B-cell-depleted T cells, or PBMCs.

Authors' data handling: Amplification from reference gene primers served as the basis for estimated nucleated cell counts. Here immunoSEQ multiplex PCR was the method, and the copy in TCRdb shows in-frame clones only, minus some. The V and J calls and clone size come from that table; D and trimming were worked out from the DNA. The table has some 250,000 clones, approximately 91% seen once; the top ten hold roughly 0.8%. The receptor was derived from a woman aged 25 to 45 with acute or convalescent COVID-19. Source material: peripheral blood.

In nucleotides, the CDR3 is TGTGCCAGCAGTTTGAGAGAAGAGCAGTTCTTC. It codes for CASSLREEQFF. This sequence joins TRBV12-3 or TRBV12-4 and TRBJ2-1; no reliable D call. V was clipped by 3 bases and J by 10 bases, with 7 bases between them. The CDR3 totals 11 residues.